Shown below are 9 T cell receptor beta chains from a single sample sequenced in a study of cytomegalovirus exposure and HLA in healthy donors (dated by TCRdb to 2017 to 2019). Library creation used the immunoSEQ multiplex PCR assay. In its TCRdb copy, this immuneACCESS table keeps in-frame sequences only and misses some clones. Where compared with another copy, unresolved V genes explain less than half of these, and the others have no known cause. The sample table contains approximately 150,000 clones; only one count was recorded for 87% of them. The top ten clones comprise less than 5.5% of the sample. The sequenced sample was PBMCs. The origin of the receptors is a young man in good health and CMV-seropositive.

Here the CDR3 reads CASSLGTSGTEQYF. The CDR3 region has the DNA TGTGCCAGCAGCCTCGGGACTAGCGGGACGGAGCAGTACTTC. This chain links TRBV14 with TRBJ2-5; 13 nucleotides align to TRBD2. CDR3 length equals 14 residues. Per the germline V gene, CDR1 is SGHDN and CDR2 is FVKESK. Trimming cost V 4 bases and J 11 bases; bases outside gene matches: 7.

The rearrangement links TRBV30 to TRBJ2-1; D is possibly TRBD2 (6 bases). CDR3 length: 15 amino acids. Trimming removed 2 bases at V and 3 bases at J, with 14 bases between. CDR1 and CDR2 from the germline V gene are GTSNPN and SVGIG (reference sequence). The chain's CDR3 is CAWSQSGLIYNEQFF. The CDR3 bases are TGTGCCTGGAGTCAAAGCGGGCTAATCTACAATGAGCAGTTCTTC. Combining the CDR3 with reference TRBV30 and TRBJ2-1 gives the whole variable domain SQTIHQWPATLVQPVGSPLSLECTVEGTSNPNLYWYRQAAGRGLQLLFYSVGIGQISSEVPQNLSASRPQDRQFILSSKKLLLSDSGFYLCAWSQSGLIYNEQFFGPGTRLTVL.

V gene TRBV2 combines with J gene TRBJ2-1; TRBD1 agrees at 10 bases. The CDR3 consists of 13 residues. V lost 11 bases and J lost 6; bases outside the gene matches: 7. Germline V lookup: CDR1 SNHLY, CDR2 FYNNEI. The CDR3 spells CAVGTGDLNEQFF. Here the CDR3 DNA reads TGTGCCGTAGGGACAGGGGACCTCAATGAGCAGTTCTTC.

This clone was detected only once. The chain carries TRBV27 and TRBJ2-1; 8 bases agree with TRBD1. This CDR3 is 15 amino acids long. Germline values: CDR1 MNHEY, CDR2 SMNVEV (reference sequence). V was pared by 6 bases and J by 8 bases, with 12 bases of the junction left unmatched. CDR3 sequence (DNA): TGTGCCAGCAGGCTCGACAGGGGTCGGTGGGATGAGCAGTTCTTC. It yields the protein CASRLDRGRWDEQFF.

The V and J genes are TRBV27 and TRBJ1-5; D is ambiguous. Germline lookup yields CDR1 MNHEY and CDR2 SMNVEV (reference sequence). Trimming pared 2 bases from V and 0 bases from J, leaving 5 bases between. This CDR3 comprises 14 residues. The CDR3: CASSLQVSNQPQHF. CDR3 coding DNA: TGTGCCAGCAGTTTACAGGTTAGCAATCAGCCCCAGCATTTT.

The V call is TRBV28, the J call TRBJ1-2, with no clear D. CDR3 size: 16 residues. Germline values: CDR1 MDHEN, CDR2 SYDVKM. Trimming removed 5 bases at V and 0 bases at J, with 16 bases between. CDR3: CASSDPGPRPNYGYTF. CDR3 sequence (DNA): TGTGCCAGCAGTGACCCAGGCCCACGACCTAACTATGGCTACACCTTC.

The rearrangement joins TRBV5-1 to TRBJ1-2; 9 bases match TRBD1. Trimming at V came to 0 bases and at J to 7 bases, leaving 4 bases not matched to a gene. The CDR3 extends over 14 amino acids. In germline, CDR1 is SGHRS, CDR2 YFSETQ. The CDR3 DNA reads TGCGCCAGCAGCTTGGAGGGACAGGGATTTGGCTACACCTTC. As protein: CASSLEGQGFGYTF.

J is TRBJ1-2 and V is TRBV7-2; no reliable D call. The V gene lost 5 bases and the J gene lost 4 bases, with 23 bases spanning the gap. The germline gives CDR1 SGHTA, CDR2 FQGNSA. The CDR3 is 17 amino acids. This CDR3 is CASSPRAQTSSFYGYTF. The CDR3 DNA sequence: TGTGCCAGCAGCCCCCGTGCCCAGACATCTTCCTTCTATGGCTACACCTTC.

The chain links TRBV27 to TRBJ2-7; TRBD1 aligns across 7 bases. Germline V gene lookup returns CDR1 MNHEY and CDR2 SMNVEV (reference sequence). Trimming at V came to 4 bases and at J to 3 bases, leaving 6 bases not matched to a gene. This CDR3 is 14 amino acids long. The CDR3 sequence is CASSSRDSSYEQYF. In DNA, the CDR3 is TGTGCCAGCAGTTCCCGGGACAGCAGCTACGAGCAGTACTTC.